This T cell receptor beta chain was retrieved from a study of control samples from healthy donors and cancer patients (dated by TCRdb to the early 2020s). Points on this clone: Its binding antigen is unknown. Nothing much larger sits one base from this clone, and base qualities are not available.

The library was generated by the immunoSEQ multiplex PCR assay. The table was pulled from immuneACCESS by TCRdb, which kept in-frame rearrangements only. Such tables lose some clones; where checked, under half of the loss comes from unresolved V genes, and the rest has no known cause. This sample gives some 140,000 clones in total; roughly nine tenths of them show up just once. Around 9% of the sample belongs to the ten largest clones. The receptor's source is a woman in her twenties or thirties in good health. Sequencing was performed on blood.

The nucleotides read TGTGCCAGCAGCTTAGCACTGGTCGGGAATCAGCCCCAGCATTTT. This sequence encodes CASSLALVGNQPQHF. The sequence joins TRBV7-2 to TRBJ1-5, with no reliable assignment of the D segment. Its CDR3 holds 15 amino acids, cysteine through phenylalanine. Kept here is only the CDR3 DNA, which spans 45 bases and is read in frame from base 1. As encoded in the germline V gene, CDR1 is SGHTA while CDR2 is FQGNSA. The V and J ends are trimmed by 0 bases and 4 bases, leaving 10 bases between them.